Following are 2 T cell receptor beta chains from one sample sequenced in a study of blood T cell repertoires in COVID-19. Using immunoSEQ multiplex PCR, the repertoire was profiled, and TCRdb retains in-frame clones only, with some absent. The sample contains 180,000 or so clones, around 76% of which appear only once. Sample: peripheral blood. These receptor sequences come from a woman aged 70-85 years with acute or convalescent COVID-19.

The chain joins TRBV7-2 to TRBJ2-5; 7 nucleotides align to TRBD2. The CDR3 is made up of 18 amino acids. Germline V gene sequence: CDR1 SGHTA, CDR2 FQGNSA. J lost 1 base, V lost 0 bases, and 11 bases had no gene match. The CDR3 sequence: CASSLALFWGGVQETQYF. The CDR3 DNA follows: TGTGCCAGCAGCTTAGCCTTGTTCTGGGGGGGGGTCCAAGAGACCCAGTACTTC.

The DNA for the CDR3 is TGTGCCAGCAGTGAATCGACGCGGGCCTACGAGCAGTACTTC. Encoded protein: CASSESTRAYEQYF. The chain uses TRBV6-1 and TRBJ2-7; D is possibly TRBD2 (5 bases). This CDR3 comprises 14 residues. Per germline, CDR1 MNHNS and CDR2 SASEGT. V was pared by 2 bases and J by 2 bases, with 10 bases between.